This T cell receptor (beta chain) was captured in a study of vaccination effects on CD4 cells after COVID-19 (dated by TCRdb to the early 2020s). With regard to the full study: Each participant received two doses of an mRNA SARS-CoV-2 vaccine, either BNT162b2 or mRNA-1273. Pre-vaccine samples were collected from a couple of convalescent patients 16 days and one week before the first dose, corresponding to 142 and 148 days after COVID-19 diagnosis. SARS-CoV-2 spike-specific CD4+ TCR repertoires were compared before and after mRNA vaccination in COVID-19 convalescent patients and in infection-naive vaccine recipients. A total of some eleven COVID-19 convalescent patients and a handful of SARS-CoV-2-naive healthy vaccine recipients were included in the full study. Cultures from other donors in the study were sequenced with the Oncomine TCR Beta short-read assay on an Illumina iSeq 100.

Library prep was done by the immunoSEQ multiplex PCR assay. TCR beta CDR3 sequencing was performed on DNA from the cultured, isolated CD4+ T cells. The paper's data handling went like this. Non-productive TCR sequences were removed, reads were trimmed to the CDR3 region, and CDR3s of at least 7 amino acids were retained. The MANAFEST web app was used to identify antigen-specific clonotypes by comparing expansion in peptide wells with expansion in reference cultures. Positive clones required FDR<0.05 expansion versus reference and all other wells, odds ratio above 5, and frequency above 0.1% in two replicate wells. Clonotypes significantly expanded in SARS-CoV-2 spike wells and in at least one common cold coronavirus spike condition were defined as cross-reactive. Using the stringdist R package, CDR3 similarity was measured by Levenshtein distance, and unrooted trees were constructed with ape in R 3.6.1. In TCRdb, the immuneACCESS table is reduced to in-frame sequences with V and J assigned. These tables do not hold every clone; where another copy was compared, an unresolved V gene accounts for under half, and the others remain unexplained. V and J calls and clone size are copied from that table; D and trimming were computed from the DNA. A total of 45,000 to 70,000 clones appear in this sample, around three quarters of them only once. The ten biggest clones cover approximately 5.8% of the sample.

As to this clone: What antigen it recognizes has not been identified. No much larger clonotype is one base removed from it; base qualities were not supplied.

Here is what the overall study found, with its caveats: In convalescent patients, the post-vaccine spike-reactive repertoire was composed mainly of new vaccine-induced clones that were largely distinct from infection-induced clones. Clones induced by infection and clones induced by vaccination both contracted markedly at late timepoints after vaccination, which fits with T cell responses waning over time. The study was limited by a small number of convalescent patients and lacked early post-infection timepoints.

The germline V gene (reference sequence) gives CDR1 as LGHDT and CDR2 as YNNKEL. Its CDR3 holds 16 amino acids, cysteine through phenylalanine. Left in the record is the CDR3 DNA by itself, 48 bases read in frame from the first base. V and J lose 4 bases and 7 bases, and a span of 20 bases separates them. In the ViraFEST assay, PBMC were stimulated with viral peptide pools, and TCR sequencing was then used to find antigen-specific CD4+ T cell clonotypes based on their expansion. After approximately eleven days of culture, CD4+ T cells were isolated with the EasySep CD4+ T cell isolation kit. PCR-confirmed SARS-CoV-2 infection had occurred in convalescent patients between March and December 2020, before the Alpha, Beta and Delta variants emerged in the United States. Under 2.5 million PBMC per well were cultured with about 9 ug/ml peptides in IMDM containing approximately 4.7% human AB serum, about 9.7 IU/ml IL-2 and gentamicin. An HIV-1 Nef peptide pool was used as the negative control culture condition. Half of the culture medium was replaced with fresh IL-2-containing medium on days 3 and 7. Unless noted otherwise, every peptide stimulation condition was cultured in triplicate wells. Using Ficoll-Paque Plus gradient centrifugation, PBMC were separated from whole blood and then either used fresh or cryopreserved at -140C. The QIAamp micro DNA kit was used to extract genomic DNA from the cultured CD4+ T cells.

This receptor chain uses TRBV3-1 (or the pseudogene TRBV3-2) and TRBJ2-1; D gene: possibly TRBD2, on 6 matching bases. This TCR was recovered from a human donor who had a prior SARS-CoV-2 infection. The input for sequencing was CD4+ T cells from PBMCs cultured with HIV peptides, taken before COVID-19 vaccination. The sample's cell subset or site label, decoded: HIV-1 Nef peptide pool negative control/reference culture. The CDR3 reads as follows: CASSPPPAGPLNEQFF. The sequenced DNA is TGTGCCAGCAGCCCCCCTCCCGCGGGACCACTAAATGAGCAGTTCTTC.